The rows below give T cell receptor beta chains drawn from one sample of a study of shared clonotypes between healthy human individuals. Method: immunoSEQ multiplex PCR; TCRdb's copy keeps in-frame clones and lacks some. The sample yields about 2 million clones, 85% to 95% seen once. The specimen sequenced was naive CD8+ T cells sorted from blood. These receptor sequences come from a man aged 18 to 35 in good health. The CDR3 runs from the conserved cysteine through the conserved F or W. D genes are given only for firm matches. A row's size may be missing; if present it is once, few, many or a size class.

v_gene: TRBV11-2
j_gene: TRBJ2-7
d_gene: -
abundance: -
CDR3aa: CASSLSPHGTRMDSYEQYF
CDR3nt: TGTGCCAGCAGCTTAAGCCCACACGGCACCCGTATGGACTCCTACGAGCAGTACTTC

v_gene: TRBV5-1
j_gene: TRBJ2-2
d_gene: TRBD1
abundance: once
CDR3aa: CASSLAVPGQGTTGELFF
CDR3nt: TGCGCCAGCAGCTTGGCGGTTCCGGGACAGGGGACCACCGGGGAGCTGTTTTTT

v_gene: TRBV2
j_gene: TRBJ1-1
d_gene: -
abundance: -
CDR3aa: CASTWGRNTEAFF
CDR3nt: TGTGCCAGCACCTGGGGACGGAACACTGAAGCTTTCTTT

v_gene: TRBV6-5
j_gene: TRBJ2-7
d_gene: TRBD1
abundance: once
CDR3aa: CASSYRGPGYEQYF
CDR3nt: TGTGCCAGCAGTTACAGGGGGCCGGGGTACGAGCAGTACTTC

v_gene: TRBV4-3
j_gene: TRBJ1-1
d_gene: -
abundance: -
CDR3aa: CASSQDRGGNTEAFF
CDR3nt: TGCGCCAGCAGCCAAGATCGTGGAGGGAACACTGAAGCTTTCTTT

v_gene: TRBV13
j_gene: TRBJ2-3
d_gene: -
abundance: -
CDR3aa: CASSLASDTQYF
CDR3nt: TGTGCCAGCAGCCTAGCCTCGGATACGCAGTATTTT

v_gene: TRBV6-5
j_gene: TRBJ2-7
d_gene: TRBD1
abundance: -
CDR3aa: CASSYSTGETPYEQYF
CDR3nt: TGTGCCAGCAGTTACTCCACAGGGGAGACCCCCTACGAGCAGTACTTC

v_gene: TRBV5-4
j_gene: TRBJ2-1
d_gene: TRBD2
abundance: -
CDR3aa: CASSLWGSGGPSYNEQFF
CDR3nt: TGTGCCAGCAGCTTGTGGGGTAGCGGGGGGCCCTCCTACAATGAGCAGTTCTTC

v_gene: TRBV6-5
j_gene: TRBJ2-3
d_gene: -
abundance: -
CDR3aa: CASSYLTGVGTDTQYF
CDR3nt: TGTGCCAGCAGTTACCTGACAGGCGTAGGGACAGATACGCAGTATTTT

v_gene: TRBV5-4
j_gene: TRBJ2-7
d_gene: TRBD1
abundance: -
CDR3aa: CASSLADRVNEQYF
CDR3nt: TGTGCCAGCAGCTTAGCGGACAGGGTGAACGAGCAGTACTTC

v_gene: TRBV5-6
j_gene: TRBJ1-1
d_gene: -
abundance: -
CDR3aa: CASSLFVTEAFF
CDR3nt: TGTGCCAGCAGCCTTTTTGTGACCGAAGCTTTCTTT

v_gene: TRBV9
j_gene: TRBJ2-1
d_gene: TRBD2
abundance: -
CDR3aa: CASSVAGGDGEQFF
CDR3nt: TGTGCCAGCAGCGTAGCGGGAGGGGATGGTGAGCAGTTCTTC

v_gene: TRBV29-1
j_gene: TRBJ1-1
d_gene: -
abundance: once
CDR3aa: CSVRLNTEAFF
CDR3nt: TGCAGCGTTCGCCTTAACACTGAAGCTTTCTTT

v_gene: TRBV7-3
j_gene: TRBJ1-1
d_gene: TRBD1
abundance: -
CDR3aa: CASSPTGGITEAFF
CDR3nt: TGTGCCAGCAGCCCTACAGGGGGGATCACTGAAGCTTTCTTT

v_gene: TRBV10-1
j_gene: TRBJ1-1
d_gene: -
abundance: few
CDR3aa: CASSATRGGTEAFF
CDR3nt: TGCGCCAGCAGTGCAACCAGGGGAGGCACTGAAGCTTTCTTT

v_gene: TRBV4-1
j_gene: TRBJ2-2
d_gene: TRBD1
abundance: -
CDR3aa: CASSHRQGNTGELFF
CDR3nt: TGCGCCAGCAGCCACCGACAGGGGAACACCGGGGAGCTGTTTTTT

v_gene: TRBV25-1
j_gene: TRBJ2-1
d_gene: -
abundance: -
CDR3aa: CASSELFSVDEQFF
CDR3nt: TGTGCCAGCAGTGAGCTTTTTAGCGTTGATGAGCAGTTCTTC

v_gene: TRBV5-6
j_gene: TRBJ1-1
d_gene: -
abundance: -
CDR3aa: CASSLGRDMNTEAFF
CDR3nt: TGTGCCAGCAGCTTGGGCAGGGACATGAACACTGAAGCTTTCTTT

v_gene: TRBV5-8
j_gene: TRBJ2-7
d_gene: -
abundance: -
CDR3aa: CASSRNVESYEQYF
CDR3nt: TGTGCCAGCAGCCGCAACGTTGAATCCTACGAGCAGTACTTC

v_gene: TRBV12-5
j_gene: TRBJ1-2
d_gene: -
abundance: -
CDR3aa: CASGPDRKNGLANYGYTF
CDR3nt: TGTGCTAGTGGCCCAGACAGGAAGAATGGGTTAGCTAACTATGGCTACACCTTC

v_gene: TRBV10-3
j_gene: TRBJ2-3
d_gene: TRBD1
abundance: few
CDR3aa: CAISSGTGRTDTQYF
CDR3nt: TGTGCCATCAGTTCCGGGACAGGGAGGACAGATACGCAGTATTTT

v_gene: TRBV2
j_gene: TRBJ2-7
d_gene: -
abundance: once
CDR3aa: CASSELRTDRYEQYF
CDR3nt: TGTGCCAGCAGTGAACTCCGGACAGATAGGTACGAGCAGTACTTC

v_gene: TRBV5-1
j_gene: TRBJ2-7
d_gene: TRBD2
abundance: -
CDR3aa: CASSWHVGGGSYEQYF
CDR3nt: TGCGCCAGCAGCTGGCACGTCGGCGGGGGCTCCTACGAGCAGTACTTC

v_gene: TRBV5-1
j_gene: TRBJ1-1
d_gene: -
abundance: once
CDR3aa: CASSFSPGAGTEAFF
CDR3nt: TGCGCCAGCAGCTTTTCCCCAGGGGCGGGAACTGAAGCTTTCTTT

v_gene: TRBV29-1
j_gene: TRBJ2-7
d_gene: TRBD1
abundance: -
CDR3aa: CSVVRGPYEQYF
CDR3nt: TGCAGCGTTGTCAGGGGGCCCTACGAGCAGTACTTC

v_gene: TRBV27
j_gene: TRBJ2-5
d_gene: -
abundance: -
CDR3aa: CASSFLGLQETQYF
CDR3nt: TGTGCCAGCAGTTTCCTAGGACTACAAGAGACCCAGTACTTC

v_gene: TRBV7-8
j_gene: TRBJ2-5
d_gene: -
abundance: -
CDR3aa: CASSRGTLYQETQYF
CDR3nt: TGTGCCAGCAGCCGGGGGACTTTGTACCAAGAGACCCAGTACTTC

v_gene: TRBV13
j_gene: TRBJ2-3
d_gene: -
abundance: -
CDR3aa: CASSFPSTDTQYF
CDR3nt: TGTGCCAGCAGCTTTCCTAGCACAGATACGCAGTATTTT

v_gene: TRBV15
j_gene: TRBJ2-5
d_gene: TRBD2
abundance: -
CDR3aa: CATSTTLAGGRETQYF
CDR3nt: TGTGCCACCAGCACCACACTAGCGGGAGGGAGGGAGACCCAGTACTTC

v_gene: TRBV9
j_gene: TRBJ2-3
d_gene: TRBD2
abundance: -
CDR3aa: CASSVEWEGPDTQYF
CDR3nt: TGTGCCAGCAGCGTAGAATGGGAGGGGCCAGATACGCAGTATTTT

v_gene: TRBV4-3
j_gene: TRBJ2-5
d_gene: -
abundance: -
CDR3aa: CASSRILAPRGETQYF
CDR3nt: TGCGCCAGCAGCCGAATTTTGGCCCCCAGGGGAGAGACCCAGTACTTC

v_gene: TRBV30
j_gene: TRBJ1-5
d_gene: -
abundance: -
CDR3aa: CAWSETGNQPQHF
CDR3nt: TGTGCCTGGAGTGAAACGGGTAATCAGCCCCAGCATTTT

v_gene: TRBV9
j_gene: TRBJ2-5
d_gene: TRBD2
abundance: -
CDR3aa: CASSPRRTSGGAETQYF
CDR3nt: TGTGCCAGCAGCCCTAGACGAACTAGCGGGGGGGCCGAGACCCAGTACTTC

v_gene: TRBV21-1
j_gene: TRBJ2-7
d_gene: -
abundance: once
CDR3aa: CASSTRKTGTYEQYF
CDR3nt: TGTGCCAGCAGCACGCGGAAAACAGGGACCTACGAGCAGTACTTC

v_gene: TRBV4-2
j_gene: TRBJ2-1
d_gene: -
abundance: -
CDR3aa: CASSPGVNGNNEQFF
CDR3nt: TGTGCCAGCAGCCCGGGCGTAAACGGGAACAATGAGCAGTTCTTC

v_gene: TRBV27
j_gene: TRBJ1-4
d_gene: -
abundance: -
CDR3aa: CASSFTGTGGMVKLFF
CDR3nt: TGTGCCAGCAGTTTTACCGGGACGGGAGGTATGGTAAAACTGTTTTTT

v_gene: TRBV27
j_gene: TRBJ1-2
d_gene: -
abundance: -
CDR3aa: CASSYLPPIDGYTF
CDR3nt: TGTGCCAGCAGCTACCTTCCCCCTATCGATGGCTACACCTTC

v_gene: TRBV4-3
j_gene: TRBJ2-3
d_gene: -
abundance: -
CDR3aa: CASSQAEGVDTQYF
CDR3nt: TGCGCCAGCAGCCAAGCAGAGGGAGTAGATACGCAGTATTTT

v_gene: TRBV5-6
j_gene: TRBJ2-5
d_gene: TRBD2
abundance: -
CDR3aa: CASGGGLAGVETQYF
CDR3nt: TGTGCCAGCGGCGGGGGCCTAGCGGGAGTTGAGACCCAGTACTTC

v_gene: TRBV7-3
j_gene: TRBJ2-3
d_gene: -
abundance: once
CDR3aa: CASSPTSSATDTQYF
CDR3nt: TGTGCCAGCAGCCCCACGTCGAGCGCCACAGATACGCAGTATTTT

v_gene: TRBV7-2
j_gene: TRBJ2-2
d_gene: -
abundance: -
CDR3aa: CASTGSGELFF
CDR3nt: TGTGCCAGCACGGGCTCCGGGGAGCTGTTTTTT

v_gene: TRBV5-4
j_gene: TRBJ2-7
d_gene: TRBD1
abundance: -
CDR3aa: CASSLGDRGGYEQYF
CDR3nt: TGTGCCAGCAGCTTGGGGGACAGGGGAGGGTACGAGCAGTACTTC

v_gene: TRBV5-1
j_gene: TRBJ1-1
d_gene: -
abundance: -
CDR3aa: CASSVTGYTEAFF
CDR3nt: TGCGCCAGCAGCGTTACAGGGTACACTGAAGCTTTCTTT

v_gene: TRBV2
j_gene: TRBJ2-7
d_gene: -
abundance: -
CDR3aa: CASSSLEHEQYF
CDR3nt: TGTGCCAGCAGTTCGCTTGAGCACGAGCAGTACTTC

v_gene: TRBV7-6
j_gene: TRBJ2-1
d_gene: TRBD2
abundance: -
CDR3aa: CASSRTSGYNEQFF
CDR3nt: TGTGCCAGCAGCAGGACTAGCGGGTACAATGAGCAGTTCTTC

v_gene: TRBV7-8
j_gene: TRBJ2-7
d_gene: -
abundance: -
CDR3aa: CASSLQVSYEQYF
CDR3nt: TGTGCCAGCAGCTTACAGGTCTCCTACGAGCAGTACTTC

v_gene: TRBV5-1
j_gene: TRBJ2-1
d_gene: TRBD2
abundance: -
CDR3aa: CASGTSGPYNEQFF
CDR3nt: TGCGCCAGCGGGACTAGCGGACCCTACAATGAGCAGTTCTTC

v_gene: TRBV29-1
j_gene: TRBJ2-5
d_gene: -
abundance: few
CDR3aa: CSVDRQETQYF
CDR3nt: TGCAGCGTTGATCGCCAAGAGACCCAGTACTTC

v_gene: TRBV7-9
j_gene: TRBJ2-3
d_gene: -
abundance: -
CDR3aa: CASSLVRDPPTDTQYF
CDR3nt: TGTGCCAGCAGCTTAGTGAGGGATCCTCCTACAGATACGCAGTATTTT

v_gene: TRBV7-9
j_gene: TRBJ2-3
d_gene: TRBD2
abundance: -
CDR3aa: CASSLTSEFTDTQYF
CDR3nt: TGTGCCAGCAGCTTGACTAGCGAGTTCACAGATACGCAGTATTTT

v_gene: TRBV28
j_gene: TRBJ2-7
d_gene: -
abundance: -
CDR3aa: CASSLVGSTYEQYF
CDR3nt: TGTGCCAGCAGTTTAGTTGGGTCTACCTACGAGCAGTACTTC

v_gene: TRBV14
j_gene: TRBJ2-7
d_gene: -
abundance: -
CDR3aa: CASSLGAISSYEQYF
CDR3nt: TGTGCCAGCAGCCTAGGGGCGATAAGCTCCTACGAGCAGTACTTC

v_gene: TRBV5-5
j_gene: TRBJ1-6
d_gene: TRBD1
abundance: -
CDR3aa: CASSSVATGPGSPLHF
CDR3nt: TGTGCCAGCAGCTCTGTGGCGACAGGGCCGGGTTCACCCCTCCACTTT

v_gene: TRBV7-9
j_gene: TRBJ2-7
d_gene: -
abundance: -
CDR3aa: CASSSPGSSYEQYF
CDR3nt: TGTGCCAGCAGCTCCCCAGGGAGCTCCTACGAGCAGTACTTC